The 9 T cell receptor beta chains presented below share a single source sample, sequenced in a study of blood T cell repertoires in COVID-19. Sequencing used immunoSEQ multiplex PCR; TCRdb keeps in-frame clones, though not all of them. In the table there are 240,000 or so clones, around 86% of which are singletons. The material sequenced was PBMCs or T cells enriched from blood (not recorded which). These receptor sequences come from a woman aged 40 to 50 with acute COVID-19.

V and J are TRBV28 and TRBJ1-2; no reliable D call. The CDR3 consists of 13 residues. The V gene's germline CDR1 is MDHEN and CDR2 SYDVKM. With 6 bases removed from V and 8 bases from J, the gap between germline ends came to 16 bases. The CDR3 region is CASRVSAGHGYTF. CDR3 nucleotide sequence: TGTGCCAGCAGGGTTTCGGCGGGTCACGGCTACACCTTC.

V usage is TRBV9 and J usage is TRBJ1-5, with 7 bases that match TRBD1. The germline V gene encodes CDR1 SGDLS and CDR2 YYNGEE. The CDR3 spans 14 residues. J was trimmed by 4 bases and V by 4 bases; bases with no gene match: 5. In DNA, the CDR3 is TGTGCCAGCAGCCCCCAGGGGGGAAATCAGCCCCAGCATTTT. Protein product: CASSPQGGNQPQHF. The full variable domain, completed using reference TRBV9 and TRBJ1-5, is DSGVTQTPKHLITATGQRVTLRCSPRSGDLSVYWYQQSLDQGLQFLIQYYNGEERAKGNILERFSAQQFPDLHSELNLSSLELGDSALYFCASSPQGGNQPQHFGDGTRLSIL.

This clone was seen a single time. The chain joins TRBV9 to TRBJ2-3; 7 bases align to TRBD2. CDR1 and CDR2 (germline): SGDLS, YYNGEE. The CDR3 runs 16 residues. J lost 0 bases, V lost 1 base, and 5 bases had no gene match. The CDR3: CASSVLGRASTDTQYF. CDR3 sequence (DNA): TGTGCCAGCAGCGTATTAGGGAGGGCCAGCACAGATACGCAGTATTTT.

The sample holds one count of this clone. The CDR3 here is CASSSIGQGAYEQYF. The CDR3 coding sequence is TGTGCCAGCAGTTCGATTGGACAGGGGGCCTACGAGCAGTACTTC. The chain joins TRBV2 to TRBJ2-7; 10 bases are shared with TRBD1. Losses at the gene ends were 5 bases for V and 2 bases for J; bases not matched to a gene: 6. The length of the CDR3 is 15 residues. Germline assignment: CDR1 SNHLY and CDR2 FYNNEI. Full variable domain (outside the CDR3, taken from reference TRBV2 and TRBJ2-7): EPEVTQTPSHQVTQMGQEVILRCVPISNHLYFYWYRQILGQKVEFLVSFYNNEISEKSEIFDDQFSVERPDGSNFTLKIRSTKLEDSAMYFCASSSIGQGAYEQYFGPGTRLTVT.

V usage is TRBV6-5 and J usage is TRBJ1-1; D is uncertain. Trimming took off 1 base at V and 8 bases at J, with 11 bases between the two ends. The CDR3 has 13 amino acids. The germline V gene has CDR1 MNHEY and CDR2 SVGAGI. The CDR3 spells CASSYLPQAEAFF. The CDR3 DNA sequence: TGTGCCAGCAGTTACTTGCCGCAGGCCGAAGCTTTCTTT.

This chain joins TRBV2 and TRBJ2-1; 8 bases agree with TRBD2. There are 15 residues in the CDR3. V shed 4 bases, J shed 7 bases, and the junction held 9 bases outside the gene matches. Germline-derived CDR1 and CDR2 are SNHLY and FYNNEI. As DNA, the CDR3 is TGTGCCAGCAGTGTGGGTAGCGGGACGGGGAATGAGCAGTTCTTC. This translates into CASSVGSGTGNEQFF.

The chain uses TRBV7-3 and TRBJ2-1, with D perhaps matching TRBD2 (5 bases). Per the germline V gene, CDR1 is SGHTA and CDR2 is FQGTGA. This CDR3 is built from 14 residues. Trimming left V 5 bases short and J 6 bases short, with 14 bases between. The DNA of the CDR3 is TGTGCCAGCAGCATAGGGAGCAGGAGCAATGAGCAGTTCTTC. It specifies CASSIGSRSNEQFF.

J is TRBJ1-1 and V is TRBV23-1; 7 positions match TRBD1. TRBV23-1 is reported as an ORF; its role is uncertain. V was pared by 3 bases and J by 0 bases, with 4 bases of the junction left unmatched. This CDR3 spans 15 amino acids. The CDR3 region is CASSHPTGVNTEAFF. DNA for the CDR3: TGCGCCAGCAGTCACCCTACAGGGGTGAACACTGAAGCTTTCTTT.

The CDR3: CASSLVLAGDNEQFF. Here the CDR3 DNA reads TGCGCCAGCAGCTTGGTACTAGCGGGAGACAATGAGCAGTTCTTC. V and J are TRBV5-1 and TRBJ2-1; 11 positions match TRBD2. The CDR3 consists of 15 residues. Germline CDR1 SGHRS, CDR2 YFSETQ. Trimming removed 0 bases from V and 5 bases from J; junction bases left unmatched: 1.